The T cell receptor (beta chain) described here comes from a study of CD8+ T cells in alopecia areata. Across the whole study: Twice daily, treated patients received 5 to 10 mg of oral tofacitinib.

Extracted RNA was reverse transcribed into cDNA, the sequencing template. Sequencing was performed with immunoSEQ multiplex PCR; in TCRdb, only in-frame clones are kept and a portion is missing. The sample yields 2,500 to 3,500 clones, more than 60% seen once. Study-wide results and limits: Many expanded lesional clones persisted during tofacitinib (in both scalp and blood). Relative to normal scalp, lesional scalp, especially alopecia totalis/universalis, showed higher clonality. One nonresponder leaves baseline CD8+ expansion's link to response uncertain.

Treatment noted: oral pan-JAK inhibitor, 5-10 mg twice daily. Peripheral blood and lesional scalp punch biopsies came from alopecia areata patients. About this clone: Its antigen is not known.

Sequenced material: skin, taken at week 24, from a patient treated with tofacitinib. The receptor comes from a human donor with alopecia areata.

CDR3 in DNA: TGTGCCAGCAGCGGACAGGGGACAGTAGGGGAGCTGTTTTTT. Its protein is CASSGQGTVGELFF. The gene calls are TRBV7-2 and TRBJ2-2, with 9 positions matching TRBD1. Looked up from germline, CDR1 is SGHTA and CDR2 is FQGNSA. The CDR3 runs to 14 residues. V gave up 5 bases and J gave up 8 bases; unmatched junction bases: 6.